The sequence of this T cell receptor beta chain was determined in a study of cytomegalovirus exposure and HLA in healthy donors. At the level of the study: Inside one of the first data releases sat around 80 million unique TCRs taken from HLA-typed donors.

Germline V CDR1 and CDR2: MNHEY, SVGAGI. The CDR3 is 15 residues long. V was cut by 1 base and J by 2 bases, with 10 bases left in between. PCR employed 60 Vbeta and 13 Jbeta primers. Clones were sequenced by immunoSEQ multiplex PCR, and TCRdb holds only the in-frame ones, with some missing. The profile shows around 130,000 clones, around 72% of them singletons. Turning to this clone: What it recognizes is unknown.

Study outcomes and limitations: Most sequenced TCRs were rare (though some public TCRs occurred in many donors).

The TCR comes from a human donor in good health. The chain is built from TRBV6-5 and TRBJ2-3, with a weak D call TRBD2 (6 bases). The sample consisted of PBMCs. The CDR3 protein is CASSYWAGPTDTQYF. CDR3 in DNA: TGTGCCAGCAGTTACTGGGCGGGGCCCACAGATACGCAGTATTTT.